A single TCR beta chain is shown here with its context. Its cognate antigen is unknown. The CDR3 extends over 12 amino acids. V was shortened by 5 bases and J by 7 bases, with 11 bases between the two germline ends. Per the germline V gene, CDR1 is SGHTA and CDR2 is FQGNSA. This sample was included in a study of blood T cells in healthy people across ages. General observations from the study: Diversity figures based on one million T cells were deemed too low.

The second PCR ran about 6 to 12 cycles with a sample-barcoded 5' primer and J-beta primers. TCRdb re-called the 5' RACE reads with MiXCR, one entry per CDR3 protein. The sample carries 700,000 or so distinct CDR3 sequences, 35% to 50% recorded once. Sequenced sample: blood. The chain employs TRBV7-2 and TRBJ2-5; no definite D call. This clonotype was sampled from a man of 80 years or more in good health. The CDR3 loop reads CASSPDGMTQYF. CDR3 DNA sequence: TGTGCCAGCAGCCCCGACGGTATGACCCAGTACTTC. Variable domain in full (rest from reference TRBV7-2 and TRBJ2-5): GAGVSQSPSNKVTEKGKDVELRCDPISGHTALYWYRQSLGQGLEFLIYFQGNSAPDKSGLPSDRFSAERTGGSVSTLTIQRTQQEDSAVYLCASSPDGMTQYFGPGTRLLVL.